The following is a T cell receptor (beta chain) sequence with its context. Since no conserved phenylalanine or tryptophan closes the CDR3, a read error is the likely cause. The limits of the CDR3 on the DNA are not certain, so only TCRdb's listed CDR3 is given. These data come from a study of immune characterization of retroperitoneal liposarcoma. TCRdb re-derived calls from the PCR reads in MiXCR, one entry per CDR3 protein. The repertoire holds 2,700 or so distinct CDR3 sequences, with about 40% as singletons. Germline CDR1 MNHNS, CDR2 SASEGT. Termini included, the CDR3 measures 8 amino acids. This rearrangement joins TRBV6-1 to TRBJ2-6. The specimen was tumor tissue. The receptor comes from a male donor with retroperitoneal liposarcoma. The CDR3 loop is CASSDATS.